A selection of T cell receptor beta chains follows, all from one sample in a study of response to subunit inactivated influenza vaccine. Each CDR3 protein is one row after TCRdb ran MiXCR on the RT-PCR reads. The profile shows about 520,000 distinct CDR3 sequences, around 25% of them singletons. The sample was CD4+ T cells sorted from PBMCs, taken 4 to 6 days after vaccination. Source of these receptors: a man aged 45-60 years who received an inactivated influenza vaccine. The CDR3 runs from the conserved cysteine through the conserved F or W. The D gene is left open where the match is weak.

d_call: TRBD1
v_call: TRBV12-3/TRBV12-4
j_call: TRBJ1-2
cdr3_aa: CASSPTTGNGYTF

d_call: -
v_call: TRBV12-3/TRBV12-4
j_call: TRBJ2-5
cdr3_aa: CASSTSDRETQYF

d_call: TRBD1
v_call: TRBV5-1
j_call: TRBJ1-2
cdr3_aa: CASSSTGTGNYGYTF

d_call: TRBD2
v_call: TRBV7-2
j_call: TRBJ2-1
cdr3_aa: CASSGRAGNEQFF

d_call: TRBD2
v_call: TRBV5-1
j_call: TRBJ2-2
cdr3_aa: CASSVGLAQNTGELFF

d_call: TRBD2
v_call: TRBV12-3/TRBV12-4
j_call: TRBJ2-1
cdr3_aa: CASSPRGLAPNNEQFF

d_call: -
v_call: TRBV10-3
j_call: TRBJ2-1
cdr3_aa: CAISESAGARADAQFF

d_call: -
v_call: TRBV4-2
j_call: TRBJ1-4
cdr3_aa: CASSQVQGEEKLFF

d_call: -
v_call: TRBV29-1
j_call: TRBJ2-3
cdr3_aa: CSVVGQTTDTQYF

d_call: TRBD1
v_call: TRBV20-1
j_call: TRBJ2-3
cdr3_aa: CSARKIQGWTDTQYF

d_call: -
v_call: TRBV4-2
j_call: TRBJ2-3
cdr3_aa: CASSQDRGSGTDTQYF

d_call: -
v_call: TRBV28
j_call: TRBJ2-3
cdr3_aa: CASSPADLRTDTQYF

d_call: -
v_call: TRBV4-1
j_call: TRBJ1-6
cdr3_aa: CASSPPESGVLHF

d_call: TRBD1
v_call: TRBV6-1
j_call: TRBJ2-7
cdr3_aa: CASKNVGQGGFYEQYF

d_call: TRBD2
v_call: TRBV20-1
j_call: TRBJ2-7
cdr3_aa: CSAPRTGTRGEYEQYF

d_call: -
v_call: TRBV10-3
j_call: TRBJ2-5
cdr3_aa: CAISESWASQETQYF

d_call: -
v_call: TRBV11-3
j_call: TRBJ2-3
cdr3_aa: CASSQRGGDTQYF

d_call: TRBD1
v_call: TRBV28
j_call: TRBJ1-6
cdr3_aa: CASSPRRDRNSPLHF

d_call: -
v_call: TRBV30
j_call: TRBJ2-1
cdr3_aa: CAWSGLLEQFF

d_call: TRBD1
v_call: TRBV20-1
j_call: TRBJ2-7
cdr3_aa: CSVPIRDREYF

d_call: TRBD1
v_call: TRBV4-3
j_call: TRBJ1-6
cdr3_aa: CASSQARRQGDSPLHF

d_call: TRBD2
v_call: TRBV9
j_call: TRBJ2-3
cdr3_aa: CASSVALAGGGDTQYF

d_call: -
v_call: TRBV20-1
j_call: TRBJ2-7
cdr3_aa: CSHIARAYEQYF

d_call: -
v_call: TRBV5-1
j_call: TRBJ2-7
cdr3_aa: CASSPAPGISYEQYF

d_call: TRBD1
v_call: TRBV12-3/TRBV12-4
j_call: TRBJ2-3
cdr3_aa: CASSPGTGPTDTQYF

d_call: -
v_call: TRBV7-8
j_call: TRBJ2-3
cdr3_aa: CASSSFSPGVGAQYF

d_call: -
v_call: TRBV29-1
j_call: TRBJ1-2
cdr3_aa: CSVERAPGLYGYTF

d_call: -
v_call: TRBV28
j_call: TRBJ1-2
cdr3_aa: CASRKEAYGYTF

d_call: TRBD2
v_call: TRBV5-1
j_call: TRBJ2-5
cdr3_aa: CASRAGGKTQYF

d_call: -
v_call: TRBV7-2
j_call: TRBJ2-7
cdr3_aa: CASSLFPGTLVYF

d_call: TRBD1
v_call: TRBV20-1
j_call: TRBJ1-4
cdr3_aa: CSAGGTANEKLFF

d_call: -
v_call: TRBV4-3
j_call: TRBJ1-6
cdr3_aa: CASSQVGGGSPLHF

d_call: TRBD1
v_call: TRBV20-1
j_call: TRBJ2-7
cdr3_aa: CSARDEGAREQYF

d_call: -
v_call: TRBV15
j_call: TRBJ1-1
cdr3_aa: CATSREVGEAFF

d_call: -
v_call: TRBV5-1
j_call: TRBJ2-3
cdr3_aa: CASRATPTDTQYF